The rows below give T cell receptor beta chains drawn from one sample of a study of tumor and adjacent non-tumor tissue in lung cancer. TCRdb used MiXCR to reprocess the multiplex PCR reads, holding one entry per CDR3 protein. Seen here are more than 85,000 distinct CDR3 sequences, roughly 80% observed once, and the top ten hold 30% to 45%. Sequenced sample: lung tumor tissue. The receptors stem from an older woman with non-small cell lung cancer. Both conserved end residues are part of each CDR3. A D gene is named only where the DNA matches it firmly. A clone size is listed for some rows: how often the clone was seen (once, few, many), or a class if it is expanded.

V	D	J	size	CDR3	DNA
TRBV5-5	.	TRBJ1-2	.	CASSPGIIYGYTF	TGTGCCAGCAGCCCAGGGATAATCTATGGCTACACCTTC
TRBV20-1	TRBD2	TRBJ2-5	.	CGASEGGVQETQYF	TGCGGTGCTAGTGAGGGAGGGGTACAAGAGACCCAGTACTTC
TRBV7-2	.	TRBJ2-1	.	CASNSGGRGYNEQFF	TGTGCCAGCAACAGTGGGGGGCGTGGGTACAATGAGCAGTTCTTC
TRBV11-2	.	TRBJ1-1	medium-sized	CASSLDPSTYTEAFF	TGTGCCAGCAGCTTAGATCCGTCAACGTACACTGAAGCTTTCTTT
TRBV12-3/TRBV12-4	TRBD1	TRBJ1-2	.	CASSLQGAKTGYTF	TGTGCCAGCAGTTTACAGGGGGCTAAGACTGGCTACACCTTC
TRBV4-3	.	TRBJ1-6	.	CASNQVWGRRNSPLHF	TGCGCCAGCAACCAAGTTTGGGGGCGCAGGAACTCACCCCTCCACTTT
TRBV29-1	.	TRBJ1-3	many	CSVVVSGNTIYF	TGCAGCGTTGTCGTCTCTGGAAACACCATATATTTT
TRBV6-6	.	TRBJ1-2	.	CGSSPVSYGYTF	TGTGGCAGCAGCCCCGTCAGCTATGGCTACACCTTC
TRBV5-4	.	TRBJ2-7	.	CASSLALTYEQYF	TGTGCCAGCAGCCTGGCACTAACGTACGAGCAGTACTTC
TRBV11-3	.	TRBJ2-1	once	CAKSVLELPINEQFF	TGTGCCAAAAGCGTTTTGGAACTACCAATAAATGAGCAGTTCTTC
TRBV14	.	TRBJ2-5	few	CASSQVGRNQETQYF	TGTGCCAGCAGCCAAGTAGGCAGGAACCAAGAGACCCAGTACTTC
TRBV20-1	.	TRBJ1-2	.	CSASILPYGYTF	TGCAGTGCTTCAATATTGCCCTATGGATACACCTTC
TRBV11-2	.	TRBJ1-1	.	CASSRGSGAAAFF	TGTGCCAGCAGCCGCGGGTCAGGGGCCGCAGCTTTCTTT
TRBV6-1	TRBD1	TRBJ2-3	many	CASSDEGQGKDTQYF	TGTGCCAGCAGTGATGAAGGACAGGGCAAAGATACGCAGTATTTT
TRBV4-3	.	TRBJ1-5	.	CASGQDRGNQPQHF	TGTGCCAGCGGCCAAGATCGTGGCAATCAGCCCCAGCATTTT
TRBV4-3	TRBD1	TRBJ1-3	medium-sized	CASSPSLRQGISGNTIYF	TGCGCCAGCAGCCCTTCACTCAGACAGGGGATTTCGGGAAACACCATATATTTT
TRBV11-3	.	TRBJ1-2	.	CASSRTLETGSTF	TGTGCCAGCAGCCGGACCTTAGAAACCGGGAGCACCTTC
TRBV28	TRBD2	TRBJ2-3	.	CASSFLAGTDTQYF	TGTGCCAGCAGTTTTCTAGCGGGGACAGATACGCAGTATTTT
TRBV6-5	.	TRBJ2-2	.	CASRVSNTGELFF	TGTGCCAGCAGGGTATCGAACACCGGGGAGCTGTTTTTT
TRBV28	.	TRBJ2-6	.	CASSLGDISGANVLTF	TGTGCCAGCAGTTTGGGGGACATCTCTGGGGCCAACGTCCTGACTTTC
TRBV4-3	.	TRBJ1-6	.	CASSPGERGNSSLHF	TGCGCCAGCAGCCCCGGGGAAAGAGGAAATTCATCCCTCCACTTT
TRBV20-1	.	TRBJ1-5	.	CSASYWIQPQHF	TGCAGTGCTAGTTACTGGATTCAGCCCCAGCATTTT
TRBV28	.	TRBJ1-2	.	CASSIKGGGLYGYTF	TGTGCAAGCAGTATCAAAGGGGGGGGTCTCTATGGCTATACCTTC
TRBV10-2	TRBD1	TRBJ1-5	.	CASTVQGGHQPQHF	TGCGCCAGCACTGTACAGGGGGGACATCAGCCCCAACATTTT
TRBV11-3	.	TRBJ2-6	.	CVSSEVTLGANVLTF	TGTGTCAGCAGTGAAGTCACTCTTGGGGCCAACGTCCTGACTTTC
TRBV4-3	.	TRBJ2-1	.	CASSQWRGDDELFF	TGCGCCAGCAGCCAGTGGAGGGGGGACGATGAGCTGTTCTTC
TRBV6-2/TRBV6-3	.	TRBJ2-1	.	CASNYGEGRYNEQFF	TGTGCCAGCAATTACGGTGAGGGAAGATACAATGAGCAGTTCTTT
TRBV11-2	.	TRBJ2-1	.	CASRSSGLRSYNEHFF	TGTGCCAGCAGATCCTCAGGGTTGAGGTCCTACAATGAGCATTTCTTC
TRBV7-9	TRBD1	TRBJ2-5	.	CASILGQGAGEETQYF	TGTGCCAGCATCTTAGGACAGGGGGCTGGGGAAGAGACCCAGTACTTC
TRBV5-4	.	TRBJ1-1	.	CTSSLAGAGAMNTEAFF	TGTACCAGCAGCTTGGCCGGGGCAGGAGCCATGAACACTGAAGCTTTCTTT
TRBV11-2	TRBD1	TRBJ1-5	.	CSSSQDRGQPQHF	TGCTCCAGCTCCCAGGACAGGGGTCAGCCCCAGCATTTT
TRBV29-1	.	TRBJ2-1	.	CSVGHRAGELFF	TGCAGCGTTGGCCACAGAGCGGGTGAGCTGTTCTTT
TRBV12-3/TRBV12-4	.	TRBJ2-3	.	CVNTQQPSRGTDTQYF	TGTGTCAACACTCAGCAGCCAAGCAGGGGTACAGATACGCAGTATTTT
TRBV12-3/TRBV12-4	.	TRBJ1-2	.	CPSSLKGYGYTF	TGTCCCAGTAGTTTAAAAGGCTATGGCTACACCTTC
TRBV28	TRBD1	TRBJ2-7	.	CTSSSPGQGSYGQHF	TGTACCAGCAGCTCGCCGGGACAGGGTTCCTACGGGCAGCACTTC
TRBV28	TRBD2	TRBJ2-4	.	CASLAVAGGFKNIQYF	TGTGCCAGCCTGGCCGTAGCGGGAGGGTTCAAAAACATTCAGTACTTC
TRBV6-2/TRBV6-3	.	TRBJ1-5	once	CASRSPGTREPQHF	TGTGCCAGCAGAAGTCCCGGGACAAGAGAGCCCCAGCATTTT
TRBV6-1	.	TRBJ2-2	.	CARNGRNIGELFF	TGTGCCAGGAACGGACGCAACATCGGGGAGTTGTTTTTT
TRBV11-2	TRBD1	TRBJ2-3	.	CASSLGPGQTTDTQYF	TGTGCCAGCAGTTTGGGACCGGGACAGACCACAGATACGCAGTATTTT
TRBV11-2	.	TRBJ1-1	once	CASSLAQGNTEAFF	TGTGCCAGCAGCTTAGCTCAGGGGAACACTGAAGCTTTTTTT